This section outlines one TCR beta chain sequence together with its context. Its antigen is still unknown. This sample is part of a study of OX40 agonist ivuxolimab in advanced cancers. Study in general: Dose-escalation patients were diagnosed with hepatocellular carcinoma, melanoma, renal cell cancer or head and neck cancer. Study conclusions and caveats: Compared with CD4+, CD8+ T cells on average had more expanded clones. Part of the nonresponder group also had normalized T-cell clonal expansion that was low.

Autoimmune disease history or systemic immunosuppression disqualified patients. The protocol was immunoSEQ multiplex PCR, while the TCRdb copy is restricted to in-frame clones and leaves out a portion. The table shows about 73,000 clones, with about 89% occurring only once. This CDR3 is 16 amino acids long. V was clipped by 5 bases and J by 5 bases; unmatched bases: 13. From germline, CDR1 is SEHNR and CDR2 FQNEAQ (reference sequence). This clonotype originated in an adult with an advanced solid tumor such as melanoma, head and neck, liver or kidney cancer. The starting material was CD4+ or CD8+ T cells sorted from blood, obtained in a trial of the OX40 agonist ivuxolimab. The rearrangement joins TRBV7-9 to TRBJ2-5, with 8 bases matching TRBD1. The CDR3 region has the DNA TGTGCCAGCAGCCTCAATACTGGACAGGGAGGCGAGACCCAGTACTTC. Translated, it gives CASSLNTGQGGETQYF.